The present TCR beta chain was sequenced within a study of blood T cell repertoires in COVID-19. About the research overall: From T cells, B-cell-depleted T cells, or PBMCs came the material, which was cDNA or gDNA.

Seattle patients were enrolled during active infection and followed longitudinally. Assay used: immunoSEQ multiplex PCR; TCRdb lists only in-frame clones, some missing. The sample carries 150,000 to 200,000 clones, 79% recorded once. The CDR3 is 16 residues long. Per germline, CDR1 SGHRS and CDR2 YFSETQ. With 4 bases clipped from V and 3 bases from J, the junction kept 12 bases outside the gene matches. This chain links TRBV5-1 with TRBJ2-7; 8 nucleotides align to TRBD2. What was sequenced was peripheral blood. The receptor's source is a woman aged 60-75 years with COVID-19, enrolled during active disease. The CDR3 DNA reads TGCGCCAGCAGCCCGCAGGCAGCGGGAGTCGGCTACGAGCAGTACTTC. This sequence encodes CASSPQAAGVGYEQYF.